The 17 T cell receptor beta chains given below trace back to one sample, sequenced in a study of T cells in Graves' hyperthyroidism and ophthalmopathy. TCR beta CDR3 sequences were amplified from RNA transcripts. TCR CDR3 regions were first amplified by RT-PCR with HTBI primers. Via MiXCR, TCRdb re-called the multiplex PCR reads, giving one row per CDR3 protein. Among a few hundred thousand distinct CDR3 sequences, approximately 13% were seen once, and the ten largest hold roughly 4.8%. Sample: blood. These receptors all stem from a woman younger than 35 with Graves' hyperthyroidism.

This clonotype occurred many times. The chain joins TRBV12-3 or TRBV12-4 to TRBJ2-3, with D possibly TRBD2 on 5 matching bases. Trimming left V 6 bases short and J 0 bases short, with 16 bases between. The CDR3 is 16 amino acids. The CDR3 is CASRPHEDSSTDTQYF. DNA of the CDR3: TGTGCCAGCAGACCCCACGAGGACTCAAGCACAGATACGCAGTATTTT.

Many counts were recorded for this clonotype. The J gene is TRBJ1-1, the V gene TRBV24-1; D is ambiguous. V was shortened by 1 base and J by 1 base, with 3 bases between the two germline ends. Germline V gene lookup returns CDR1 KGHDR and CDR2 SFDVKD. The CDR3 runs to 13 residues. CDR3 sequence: CATSDLGNTEAFF. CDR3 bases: TGTGCCACCAGTGATTTAGGGAACACTGAAGCTTTCTTT.

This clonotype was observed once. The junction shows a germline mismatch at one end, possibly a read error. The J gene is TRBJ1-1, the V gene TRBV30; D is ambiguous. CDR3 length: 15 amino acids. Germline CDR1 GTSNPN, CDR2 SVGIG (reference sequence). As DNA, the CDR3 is TGTGCCTGGAGTCCCAACCCTTTCTTGAACACTGGAGCTTTCTTT. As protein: CAWSPNPFLNTGAFF. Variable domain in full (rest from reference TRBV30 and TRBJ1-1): SQTIHQWPATLVQPVGSPLSLECTVEGTSNPNLYWYRQAAGRGLQLLFYSVGIGQISSEVPQNLSASRPQDRQFILSSKKLLLSDSGFYLCAWSPNPFLNTGAFFGQGTRLTVV.

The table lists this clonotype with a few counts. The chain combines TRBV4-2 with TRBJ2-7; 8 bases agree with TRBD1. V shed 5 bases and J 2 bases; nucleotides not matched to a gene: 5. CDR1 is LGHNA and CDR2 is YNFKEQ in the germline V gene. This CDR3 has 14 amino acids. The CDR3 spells CASSSRTGTYEQYF. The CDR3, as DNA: TGTGCCAGCAGCTCGAGGACAGGGACCTACGAGCAGTACTTC.

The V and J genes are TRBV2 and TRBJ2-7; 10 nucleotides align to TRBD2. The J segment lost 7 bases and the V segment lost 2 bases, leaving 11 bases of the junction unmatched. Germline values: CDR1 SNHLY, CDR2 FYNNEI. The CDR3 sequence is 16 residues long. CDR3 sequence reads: CASSEMGLALAGEQYF. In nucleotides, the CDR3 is TGTGCCAGCAGTGAAATGGGACTAGCGTTGGCCGGGGAGCAGTACTTC.

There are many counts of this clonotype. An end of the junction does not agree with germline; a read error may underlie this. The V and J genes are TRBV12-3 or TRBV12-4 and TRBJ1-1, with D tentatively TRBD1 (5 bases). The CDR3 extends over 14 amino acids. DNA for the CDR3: TGTGCCAGCAGCTTAGGAGGGGTTCGGACTGAAGCTTTCTTT. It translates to CASSLGGVRTEAFF.

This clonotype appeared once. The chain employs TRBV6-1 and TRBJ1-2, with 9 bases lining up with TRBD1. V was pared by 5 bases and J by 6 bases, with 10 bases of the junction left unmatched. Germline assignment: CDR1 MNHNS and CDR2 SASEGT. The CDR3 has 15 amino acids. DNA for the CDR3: TGTGCCAGCAGTACCAATCCGGGACAGGGCCATGGCTACACCTTC. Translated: CASSTNPGQGHGYTF.

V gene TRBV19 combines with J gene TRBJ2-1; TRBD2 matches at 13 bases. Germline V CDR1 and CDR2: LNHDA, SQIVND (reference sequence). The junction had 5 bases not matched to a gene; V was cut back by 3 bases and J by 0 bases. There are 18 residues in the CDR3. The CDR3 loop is CASSMVTSGRVSYNEQFF. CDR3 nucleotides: TGTGCCAGTAGTATGGTTACTAGCGGGAGGGTCTCCTACAATGAGCAGTTCTTC.

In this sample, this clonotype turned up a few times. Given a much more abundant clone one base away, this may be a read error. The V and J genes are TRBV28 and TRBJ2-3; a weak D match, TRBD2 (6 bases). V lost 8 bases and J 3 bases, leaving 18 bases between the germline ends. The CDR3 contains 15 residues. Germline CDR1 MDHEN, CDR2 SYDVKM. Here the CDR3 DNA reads TGTGCCAGCGCCGCCCAGGGACTGGAGACAGATACGCAGTATTTT. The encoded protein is CASAAQGLETDTQYF.

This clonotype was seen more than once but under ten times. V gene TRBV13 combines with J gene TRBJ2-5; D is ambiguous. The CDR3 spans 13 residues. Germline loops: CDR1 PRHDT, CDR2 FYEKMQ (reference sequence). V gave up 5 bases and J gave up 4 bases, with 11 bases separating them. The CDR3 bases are TGTGCCAGCAGCCTCGGATTTACAGAGACCCAGTACTTC. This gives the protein CASSLGFTETQYF.

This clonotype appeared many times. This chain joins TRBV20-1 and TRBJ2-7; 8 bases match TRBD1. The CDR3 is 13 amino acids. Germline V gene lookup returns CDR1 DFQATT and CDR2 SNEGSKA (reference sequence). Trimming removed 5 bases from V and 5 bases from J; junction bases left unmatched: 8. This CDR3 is CSAPRQGIDEQYF. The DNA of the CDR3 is TGCAGTGCTCCTCGACAGGGGATCGACGAGCAGTACTTC.

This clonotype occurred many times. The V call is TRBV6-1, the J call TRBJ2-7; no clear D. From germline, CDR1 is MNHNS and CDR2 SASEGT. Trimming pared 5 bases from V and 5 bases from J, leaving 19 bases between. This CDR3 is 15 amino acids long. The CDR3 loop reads CASSQTPETVDEQYF. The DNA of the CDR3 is TGTGCCAGCAGTCAAACCCCAGAAACCGTCGACGAGCAGTACTTC.

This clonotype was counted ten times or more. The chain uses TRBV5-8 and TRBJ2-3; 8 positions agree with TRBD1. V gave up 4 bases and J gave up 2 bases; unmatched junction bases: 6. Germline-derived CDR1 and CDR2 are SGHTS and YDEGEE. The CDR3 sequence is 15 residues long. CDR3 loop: CASSTQGGSTDTQYF. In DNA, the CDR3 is TGTGCCAGCAGCACACAGGGGGGTTCCACAGATACGCAGTATTTT.

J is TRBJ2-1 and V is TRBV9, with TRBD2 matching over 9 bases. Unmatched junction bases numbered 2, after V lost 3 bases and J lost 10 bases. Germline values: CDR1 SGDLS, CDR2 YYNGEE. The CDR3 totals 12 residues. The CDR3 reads CASSAGLAEQFF. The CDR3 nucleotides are TGTGCCAGCAGCGCCGGACTAGCGGAGCAGTTCTTC.

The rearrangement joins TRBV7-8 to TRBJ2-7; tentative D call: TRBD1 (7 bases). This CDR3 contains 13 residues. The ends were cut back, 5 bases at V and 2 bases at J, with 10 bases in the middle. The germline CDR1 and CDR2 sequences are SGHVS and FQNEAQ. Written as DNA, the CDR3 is TGTGCCAGCAGCCGGGGGACAGCCTACGAGCAGTACTTC. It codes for CASSRGTAYEQYF.

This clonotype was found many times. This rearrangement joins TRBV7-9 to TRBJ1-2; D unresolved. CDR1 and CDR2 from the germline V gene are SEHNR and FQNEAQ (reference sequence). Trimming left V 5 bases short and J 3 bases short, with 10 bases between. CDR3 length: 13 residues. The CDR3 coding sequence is TGTGCCAGCAGCCCATGGAGCGACTATGGCTACACCTTC. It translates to CASSPWSDYGYTF.

CDR3: CASSAGQGFSNEQFF. CDR3 bases: TGTGCCAGCAGCGCGGGACAGGGCTTTTCCAATGAGCAGTTCTTC. The rearrangement uses TRBV9 and TRBJ2-1, with TRBD1 matching over 9 bases. The CDR3 is 15 amino acids. V lost 3 bases to trimming and J lost 6 bases; unmatched junction nucleotides: 7. Germline V CDR1 and CDR2: SGDLS, YYNGEE.